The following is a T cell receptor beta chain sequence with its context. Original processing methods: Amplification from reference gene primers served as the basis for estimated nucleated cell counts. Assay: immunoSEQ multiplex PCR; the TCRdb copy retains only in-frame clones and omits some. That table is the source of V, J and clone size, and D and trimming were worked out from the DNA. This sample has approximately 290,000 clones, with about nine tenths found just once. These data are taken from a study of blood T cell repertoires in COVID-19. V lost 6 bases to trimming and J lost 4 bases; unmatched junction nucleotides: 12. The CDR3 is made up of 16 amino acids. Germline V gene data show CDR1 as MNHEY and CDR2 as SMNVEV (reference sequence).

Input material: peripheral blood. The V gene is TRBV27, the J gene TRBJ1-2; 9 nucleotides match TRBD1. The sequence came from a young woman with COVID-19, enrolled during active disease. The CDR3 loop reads CASSPTGQGTLYGYTF. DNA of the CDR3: TGTGCCAGCAGCCCTACCGGACAGGGGACCCTCTATGGCTACACCTTC.